This is a list of T cell receptor beta chains from one sample in a study of radiation and T cells in renal cell carcinoma. The protocol was immunoSEQ multiplex PCR, while the TCRdb copy is restricted to in-frame clones and leaves out a portion. The sample consists of roughly 45,000 clones, 80% to 85% of them appearing once. Sequenced here: blood, sampled from a patient whose treatment included radiotherapy and nephrectomy. The receptors come from a woman aged 70 to 79 with renal cell carcinoma. Each CDR3 is given with its conserved first and last residue. D genes are given only for firm matches. The size entry is marked missing in some rows and otherwise reads once, few, many or a size class.

TRBJ2-7	.	.	TRBV7-2	CASRRDISYEQYF	TGTGCCTCTCGCCGGGACATCTCCTACGAGCAGTACTTC
TRBJ2-7	TRBD2	.	TRBV6-5	CASSSGTSGYEQYF	TGTGCCAGCAGTTCCGGGACTAGCGGTTACGAGCAGTACTTC
TRBJ2-3	TRBD2	.	TRBV5-1	CASSLDSGGAGDTQYF	TGCGCCAGCAGCTTGGATAGCGGGGGGGCCGGGGATACGCAGTATTTT
TRBJ1-4	.	.	TRBV19	CASNGGRQATNEKLFF	TGTGCCAGTAATGGGGGACGGCAAGCAACTAATGAAAAACTGTTTTTT
TRBJ2-3	.	.	TRBV19	CASSTVAGGVFSTDTQYF	TGTGCCAGTAGTACCGTAGCCGGGGGTGTATTTAGCACAGATACGCAGTATTTT
TRBJ2-5	.	.	TRBV10-3	CAISESVGETQYF	TGTGCCATCAGTGAGTCGGTAGGAGAGACCCAGTACTTC
TRBJ1-3	TRBD1	.	TRBV4-1	CASGQGGPGNTIYF	TGCGCCAGCGGACAGGGAGGACCTGGAAACACCATATATTTT
TRBJ2-7	TRBD1	.	TRBV5-1	CASSKQGAYEQYF	TGCGCCAGCAGCAAACAGGGGGCCTACGAGCAGTACTTC
TRBJ2-7	.	.	TRBV5-5	CASSLYSGQTYEQYF	TGTGCCAGCAGCTTGTATTCTGGGCAGACCTACGAGCAGTACTTC
TRBJ1-5	.	few	TRBV30	CACQSGGSYQPQHF	TGTGCCTGCCAATCCGGGGGGTCTTATCAGCCCCAGCATTTT
TRBJ1-5	TRBD1	.	TRBV27	CASSLSRTGLSNQPQHF	TGTGCCAGCAGTTTATCCCGGACAGGTCTTAGCAATCAGCCCCAGCATTTT
TRBJ2-6	TRBD2	.	TRBV11-2	CASSLRRESYGANVLTF	TGTGCCAGCAGCTTACGGCGGGAGTCATACGGGGCCAACGTCCTGACTTTC
TRBJ1-1	TRBD1	.	TRBV27	CASSRDRENTEAFF	TGTGCCAGCAGCCGGGACAGGGAAAACACTGAAGCTTTCTTT
TRBJ2-7	TRBD1	.	TRBV18	CASSVSGTGFYEQYF	TGTGCCAGCTCAGTATCCGGGACAGGGTTCTACGAGCAGTACTTC
TRBJ2-3	.	once	TRBV9	CASSVGDSTDTQYF	TGTGCCAGCAGCGTAGGGGACAGCACAGATACGCAGTATTTT
TRBJ1-1	.	medium-sized	TRBV5-6	CASSLARAYTEAFF	TGTGCCAGCAGCTTGGCCAGGGCGTACACTGAAGCTTTCTTT
TRBJ1-5	.	.	TRBV7-3	CASSEGLNQPQHF	TGTGCCAGCAGCGAAGGGTTGAATCAGCCCCAGCATTTT
TRBJ2-1	TRBD2	.	TRBV10-1	CATSGKVTFNEQFF	TGCGCCACTAGCGGGAAGGTAACATTCAATGAGCAGTTCTTC
TRBJ2-3	TRBD2	.	TRBV5-1	CASREGLAGTDTQYF	TGCGCCAGCAGGGAGGGACTAGCGGGGACAGATACGCAGTATTTT
TRBJ1-1	.	.	TRBV7-9	CASSPLVAEAFF	TGTGCCAGCAGCCCCCTAGTAGCTGAAGCTTTCTTT
TRBJ2-6	.	few	TRBV5-1	CASSLGNSGANVLTF	TGCGCCAGCAGCTTGGGTAACTCTGGGGCCAACGTCCTGACTTTC
TRBJ2-7	TRBD2	.	TRBV27	CASSLTSGGAYEQYF	TGTGCCAGCAGTTTAACTAGCGGGGGGGCCTACGAGCAGTACTTC
TRBJ2-3	.	.	TRBV10-3	CAISESSGVTQYF	TGTGCCATCAGTGAGTCGAGTGGCGTTACGCAGTATTTT
TRBJ2-5	TRBD2	.	TRBV7-6	CASSPPRTSSETQYF	TGTGCCAGCAGCCCACCTAGGACTAGCTCAGAGACCCAGTACTTC
TRBJ2-2	.	.	TRBV5-6	CASSLAGAFAGELFF	TGTGCCAGCAGCTTGGCGGGGGCGTTTGCCGGGGAGCTGTTTTTT
TRBJ2-3	.	.	TRBV7-9	CASSLLARGADTQYF	TGTGCCAGCAGCTTACTAGCGAGAGGGGCAGATACGCAGTATTTT
TRBJ2-7	.	.	TRBV7-6	CASSLSPVRGIREQYF	TGTGCCAGCAGCTTAAGCCCCGTTAGGGGGATCCGGGAGCAGTACTTC
TRBJ1-2	.	.	TRBV7-9	CASSPGGRLYGYTF	TGTGCCAGCAGCCCCGGCGGGCGACTCTATGGCTACACCTTC
TRBJ2-3	.	.	TRBV5-1	CASSLGTGRLTDTQYF	TGCGCCAGCAGCTTGGGGACGGGACGACTCACAGATACGCAGTATTTT